The present T cell receptor beta chain was sequenced within a study of human T cells and chemical hapten exposure. TCRdb called the 5' RACE reads again in MiXCR, with one record for every CDR3 protein. This sample has about 110,000 distinct CDR3 sequences, with approximately 19% found just once. V gave up 5 bases and J gave up 3 bases; unmatched junction bases: 7. The CDR3 covers 16 residues. Germline CDR1 is MGHRA and CDR2 is YSYEKL. Total RNA was extracted from unfractionated whole blood. The chain carries TRBV4-1 and TRBJ1-6; 7 nucleotides agree with TRBD1. The receptor's source is a human donor in good health. The CDR3: CASSKFRDSYNSPLHF. The DNA of the CDR3 is TGCGCCAGCAGCAAGTTCCGGGACAGCTATAATTCACCCCTCCACTTT.